This T cell receptor beta chain came from a study of beta chain features in type 1 diabetes. General study findings and limits: PCR might preferentially amplify shorter templates, equally in patients and controls. Type 1 diabetes patients had fewer VDJ junction insertions and more deletions. Shorter TCRB CDR3s, moderately but significantly so, were found in Type 1 diabetes patients in all four CD4+ subsets.

Using CD45RO/CCR7/CD25/CD127/CD95/CD27, CD4+ naive, central memory, regulatory and stem cell-like memory cells were sorted. Only a few counts were recorded for this clone. Antigen unknown. Expressed TCRB transcripts were sequenced after all isolated RNA was converted to cDNA. Using immunoSEQ multiplex PCR, the repertoire was profiled, and TCRdb retains in-frame clones only, with some absent. The table lists under 300,000 clones, 27% of them singletons. Looked up from germline, CDR1 is SGHKS and CDR2 is YYEKEE (reference sequence). The germline V and J ends were trimmed by 2 bases and 7 bases, with 10 bases remaining between them. The CDR3 length is 12 residues.

The TCR originated in a man in his thirties or forties in good health. The chain links TRBV5-5 to TRBJ2-7, with D possibly TRBD2 on 5 matching bases. The specimen was central memory CD4+ T cells from blood. In DNA, the CDR3 is TGTGCCAGCAGCTTCTTAGCGCGGGAGCAGTACTTC. It yields the protein CASSFLAREQYF.